The rows below give T cell receptor beta chains drawn from one sample of a study of blood T cell repertoires in COVID-19. The method was immunoSEQ multiplex PCR; TCRdb's version includes in-frame clones alone and lacks a portion of them. The sample yields 85,000 to 95,000 clones, over 75% seen once. Sequencing was carried out using peripheral blood. The receptor source for this set is a woman of 80 years or more with acute or convalescent COVID-19. Both conserved end residues are part of each CDR3. Fields, in order: V gene, clone size, J gene, D gene, CDR3 protein, CDR3 DNA. A D gene is named only where the DNA matches it firmly. Size tells how often a clone was seen (once, few, many) or the class of an expanded clone, and some rows leave it out.

v_gene: TRBV7-2
abundance: -
j_gene: TRBJ1-1
d_gene: -
CDR3aa: CASSFEGGTRTEAFF
CDR3nt: TGTGCCAGCAGCTTTGAAGGGGGGACTAGGACTGAAGCTTTCTTT

v_gene: TRBV6-2/TRBV6-3
abundance: -
j_gene: TRBJ1-1
d_gene: -
CDR3aa: CASSYPQAHTEAFF
CDR3nt: TGTGCCAGCAGTTACCCTCAGGCCCACACTGAAGCTTTCTTT

v_gene: TRBV9
abundance: once
j_gene: TRBJ2-5
d_gene: TRBD1
CDR3aa: CASSPRQGEYQETQYF
CDR3nt: TGTGCCAGCAGCCCCCGACAGGGGGAGTACCAAGAGACCCAGTACTTC

v_gene: TRBV5-1
abundance: -
j_gene: TRBJ2-2
d_gene: TRBD2
CDR3aa: CASSFELAGVAGELFF
CDR3nt: TGCGCCAGCAGCTTCGAACTAGCGGGAGTAGCCGGGGAGCTGTTTTTT

v_gene: TRBV5-1
abundance: -
j_gene: TRBJ1-1
d_gene: TRBD1
CDR3aa: CASSSGTAAFF
CDR3nt: TGCGCCAGCAGCTCCGGGACAGCCGCTTTCTTT

v_gene: TRBV7-9
abundance: -
j_gene: TRBJ2-3
d_gene: -
CDR3aa: CASSWPQGGGTDTQYF
CDR3nt: TGTGCCAGCAGCTGGCCTCAGGGCGGGGGCACAGATACGCAGTATTTT

v_gene: TRBV19
abundance: -
j_gene: TRBJ1-1
d_gene: -
CDR3aa: CASSMIGGTEAFF
CDR3nt: TGTGCCAGTAGTATGATAGGGGGCACTGAAGCTTTCTTT

v_gene: TRBV6-5
abundance: -
j_gene: TRBJ1-1
d_gene: -
CDR3aa: CASSIVKAGRFEAFF
CDR3nt: TGTGCCAGCAGTATAGTGAAAGCGGGGCGGTTTGAAGCTTTCTTT

v_gene: TRBV18
abundance: -
j_gene: TRBJ1-1
d_gene: -
CDR3aa: CASSPPRIGRSTEAFF
CDR3nt: TGTGCCAGCTCACCACCACGGATCGGCAGGTCCACTGAAGCTTTCTTT

v_gene: TRBV7-9
abundance: -
j_gene: TRBJ1-4
d_gene: TRBD1
CDR3aa: CASSSSGTGEEKLFF
CDR3nt: TGTGCCAGCAGCTCTTCCGGGACAGGGGAAGAAAAACTGTTTTTT

v_gene: TRBV6-5
abundance: -
j_gene: TRBJ2-3
d_gene: -
CDR3aa: CASREVTDTQYF
CDR3nt: TGTGCCAGCAGAGAGGTCACAGATACGCAGTATTTT

v_gene: TRBV11-2
abundance: -
j_gene: TRBJ2-7
d_gene: TRBD1
CDR3aa: CASSLGRDRGSYEQYF
CDR3nt: TGTGCCAGCAGCTTAGGAAGGGACAGAGGGTCCTACGAGCAGTACTTC

v_gene: TRBV19
abundance: -
j_gene: TRBJ1-2
d_gene: -
CDR3aa: CASSNRKSNYGYTF
CDR3nt: TGTGCCAGTAGTAACAGAAAAAGTAACTATGGCTACACCTTC

v_gene: TRBV4-2
abundance: -
j_gene: TRBJ2-3
d_gene: -
CDR3aa: CASSQVPESTDTQYF
CDR3nt: TGTGCCAGCAGCCAAGTTCCTGAGAGCACAGATACGCAGTATTTT

v_gene: TRBV5-1
abundance: -
j_gene: TRBJ2-1
d_gene: -
CDR3aa: CASSEPGDNEQFF
CDR3nt: TGCGCCAGCAGCGAACCGGGGGACAATGAGCAGTTCTTC

v_gene: TRBV12-3/TRBV12-4
abundance: -
j_gene: TRBJ1-5
d_gene: -
CDR3aa: CASTPAGNQPQHF
CDR3nt: TGTGCCAGCACCCCTGCCGGGAATCAGCCCCAGCATTTT

v_gene: TRBV20-1
abundance: -
j_gene: TRBJ1-2
d_gene: -
CDR3aa: CSASNSGSQGGYGYTF
CDR3nt: TGCAGTGCCAGTAATTCCGGGTCCCAAGGGGGCTATGGCTACACCTTC

v_gene: TRBV19
abundance: -
j_gene: TRBJ1-3
d_gene: -
CDR3aa: CASSIRQALPGNTIYF
CDR3nt: TGTGCCAGTAGTATTCGGCAGGCCCTCCCTGGAAACACCATATATTTT